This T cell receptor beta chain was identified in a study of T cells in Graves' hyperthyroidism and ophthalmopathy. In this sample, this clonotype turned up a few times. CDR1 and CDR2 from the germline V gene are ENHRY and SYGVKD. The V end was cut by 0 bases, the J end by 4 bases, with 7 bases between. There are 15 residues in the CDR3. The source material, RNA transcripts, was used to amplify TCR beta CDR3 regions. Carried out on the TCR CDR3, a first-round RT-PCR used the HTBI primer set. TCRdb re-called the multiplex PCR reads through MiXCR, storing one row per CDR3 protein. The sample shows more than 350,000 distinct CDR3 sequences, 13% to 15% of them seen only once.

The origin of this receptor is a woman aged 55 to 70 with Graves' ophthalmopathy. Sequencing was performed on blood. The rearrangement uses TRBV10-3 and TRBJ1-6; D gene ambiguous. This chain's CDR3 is CAISESTGYNSPLHF. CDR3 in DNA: TGTGCCATCAGTGAGTCGACTGGTTATAATTCACCCCTCCACTTT.